These 4 T cell receptor beta chains were all obtained from the same sample, sequenced in a study of CD8+CD57+ T cells in acquired aplastic anemia. TCR beta VDJ and CDR3 were profiled, and genomic DNA was the template. MiXCR was run by TCRdb on the reads, yielding one entry per CDR3 protein. The sample includes about 150,000 distinct CDR3 sequences, 41% seen only once; the top ten take over 6.5%. Sequenced: sorted CD4+, CD8+, or CD8+CD57+ T cells (not recorded which) from PBMCs. The receptors originated from a human donor in good health, serving as a control.

Many counts were recorded for this clonotype. The chain carries TRBV15 and TRBJ1-1; unclear D gene. The CDR3 is 14 residues long. The V gene's germline CDR1 is LNHNV and CDR2 YYDKDF (reference sequence). V lost 0 bases and J lost 5, with 10 bases in between. CDR3 coding DNA: TGTGCCACCAGCAGAGACATGGTAGATACTGAAGCTTTCTTT. Translating gives CATSRDMVDTEAFF.

This clonotype was recorded at least ten times. The rearrangement links TRBV20-1 to TRBJ1-3; D remains ambiguous. CDR3 size: 11 residues. From germline, CDR1 is DFQATT and CDR2 SNEGSKA (reference sequence). V shed 6 bases and J shed 8 bases, with 11 bases lying between them. The CDR3 coding sequence is TGCAGTGCCCCTGCCCGGGACACCATATATTTT. Translated, it gives CSAPARDTIYF.

This chain uses TRBV19 with TRBJ2-5; D unclear. Trimming pared 6 bases from V and 3 bases from J, leaving 11 bases between. The CDR3 totals 13 residues. Germline-derived CDR1 and CDR2 are LNHDA and SQIVND (reference sequence). CDR3 loop: CASSKAGEETQYF. CDR3 nucleotide sequence: TGTGCCAGTAGCAAGGCAGGAGAAGAGACCCAGTACTTC.

This clonotype was seen a few times. The CDR3 bases are TGTGCCAGCAGTTACCCCCTGGAGGGCTCTGGAAACACCATATATTTT. Amino acid sequence: CASSYPLEGSGNTIYF. The chain couples TRBV6-2 or TRBV6-3 to TRBJ1-3; D remains unclear. Germline V CDR1 and CDR2: MNHEY, SVGEGT. There are 16 residues in the CDR3. V gave up 2 bases and J gave up 0 bases, with 11 bases separating them.